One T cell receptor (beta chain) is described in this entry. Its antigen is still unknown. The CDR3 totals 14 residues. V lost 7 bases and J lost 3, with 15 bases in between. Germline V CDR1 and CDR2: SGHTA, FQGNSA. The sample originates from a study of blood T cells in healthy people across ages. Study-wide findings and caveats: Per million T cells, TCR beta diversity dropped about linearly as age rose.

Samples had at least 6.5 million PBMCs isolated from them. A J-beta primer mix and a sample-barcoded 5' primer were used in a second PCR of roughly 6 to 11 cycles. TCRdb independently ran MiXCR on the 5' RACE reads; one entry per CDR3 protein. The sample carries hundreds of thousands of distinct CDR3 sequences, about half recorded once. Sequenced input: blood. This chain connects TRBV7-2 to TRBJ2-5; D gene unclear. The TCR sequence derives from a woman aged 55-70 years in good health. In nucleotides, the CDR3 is TGTGCCAGCAACTTCCAAGGGTTAGAAGAGACCCAGTACTTC. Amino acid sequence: CASNFQGLEETQYF.